Each of the 5 T cell receptor beta chains below was sequenced from the same sample in a study of blood T cell repertoires in COVID-19. Data came from immunoSEQ multiplex PCR; TCRdb stores just in-frame clones and leaves some out. The table records roughly 200,000 clones, around nine tenths of them present only once. Sequenced sample: peripheral blood. These receptors were taken from a man aged 35 to 55 with active or convalescent COVID-19.

The rearrangement joins TRBV11-1 to TRBJ2-1, with 9 bases identical to TRBD2. The CDR3 contains 15 residues. CDR1 and CDR2 from the germline V gene are SGHAT and FQDESV (reference sequence). V was pared by 1 base and J by 4 bases, with 2 bases of the junction left unmatched. The CDR3 protein is CASSLGGGAYNEQFF. The CDR3 DNA reads TGTGCCAGCAGCTTAGGCGGGGGGGCTTACAATGAGCAGTTCTTC.

J is TRBJ1-2 and V is TRBV27; 10 positions agree with TRBD1. The CDR3 totals 14 residues. After removal of 5 bases from V and 6 bases from J, the junction contained 6 bases not matched to a gene. Germline V gives CDR1 MNHEY, CDR2 SMNVEV (reference sequence). CDR3: CASSPQDRGDGYTF. The CDR3, as DNA: TGTGCCAGCAGTCCACAGGACAGGGGGGATGGCTACACCTTC.

CDR3 DNA sequence: TGTGCCAGCACCTTGGGACTAGCGGGGATCTATGAGCAGTTCTTC. Translation: CASTLGLAGIYEQFF. The genes are TRBV7-2 and TRBJ2-1; 13 bases align to TRBD2. The CDR3 length is 15 residues. J lost 8 bases, V lost 7 bases, and 8 bases had no gene match. CDR1 is SGHTA and CDR2 is FQGNSA in the germline V gene.

The chain links TRBV19 to TRBJ2-2; 9 nucleotides match TRBD1. The CDR3 is made up of 15 amino acids. The V segment lost 5 bases and the J segment 1 base; nucleotides outside the gene matches: 2. From germline, CDR1 is LNHDA and CDR2 SQIVND (reference sequence). The CDR3 DNA reads TGTGCCAGTAGTCGACAGGGGGGGAACACCGGGGAGCTGTTTTTT. It codes for CASSRQGGNTGELFF.

The rearrangement joins TRBV28 to TRBJ1-1; 10 bases align to TRBD1. The length of the CDR3 is 14 residues. Germline CDR1 and CDR2: MDHEN and SYDVKM. Unmatched junction bases numbered 3, after V lost 6 bases and J lost 2 bases. CDR3 in DNA: TGTGCCAGCAGGGGGGACAGGGGTAACACTGAAGCTTTCTTT. This translates into CASRGDRGNTEAFF.